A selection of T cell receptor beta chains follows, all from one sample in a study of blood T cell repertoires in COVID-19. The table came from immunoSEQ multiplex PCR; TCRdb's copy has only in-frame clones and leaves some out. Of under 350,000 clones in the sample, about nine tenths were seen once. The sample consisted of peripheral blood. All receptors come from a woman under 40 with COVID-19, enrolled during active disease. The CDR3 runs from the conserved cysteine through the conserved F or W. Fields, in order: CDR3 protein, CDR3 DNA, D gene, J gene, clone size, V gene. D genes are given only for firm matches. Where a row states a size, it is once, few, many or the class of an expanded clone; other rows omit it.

cdr3_aa: CASSVGQGTANYGYTF; cdr3_nt: TGTGCCAGCAGCGTCGGACAGGGGACAGCTAACTATGGCTACACCTTC; d_call: TRBD1; j_call: TRBJ1-2; clone_size: once; v_call: TRBV9
cdr3_aa: CASSPLAAPTDTQYF; cdr3_nt: TGTGCCAGCAGCCCACTAGCGGCCCCCACAGATACGCAGTATTTT; d_call: TRBD2; j_call: TRBJ2-3; clone_size: .; v_call: TRBV6-6
cdr3_aa: CASSPGTAGFTEAFF; cdr3_nt: TGTGCCAGCAGCCCGGGGACAGCGGGCTTCACTGAAGCTTTCTTT; d_call: TRBD1; j_call: TRBJ1-1; clone_size: .; v_call: TRBV7-3
cdr3_aa: CASTLTRANTGELFF; cdr3_nt: TGTGCCAGCACCCTGACCAGGGCGAACACCGGGGAGCTGTTTTTT; d_call: .; j_call: TRBJ2-2; clone_size: .; v_call: TRBV5-5
cdr3_aa: CASSLVTENYGYTF; cdr3_nt: TGTGCCAGCAGTCTAGTGACAGAAAACTATGGCTACACCTTC; d_call: .; j_call: TRBJ1-2; clone_size: .; v_call: TRBV7-9
cdr3_aa: CASSEADGINYGYTF; cdr3_nt: TGTGCCAGCAGTGAAGCGGACGGGATTAACTATGGCTACACCTTC; d_call: .; j_call: TRBJ1-2; clone_size: .; v_call: TRBV6-1
cdr3_aa: CASSPPGQPAYEQYF; cdr3_nt: TGTGCCAGCTCACCACCGGGACAGCCGGCCTACGAGCAGTACTTC; d_call: TRBD1; j_call: TRBJ2-7; clone_size: .; v_call: TRBV18
cdr3_aa: CASSVQGGTEAFF; cdr3_nt: TGCGCCAGCAGCGTACAGGGGGGCACTGAAGCTTTCTTT; d_call: TRBD1; j_call: TRBJ1-1; clone_size: .; v_call: TRBV5-1
cdr3_aa: CASSKTGTGSYEQYF; cdr3_nt: TGTGCCAGTAGTAAAACCGGGACAGGCTCCTACGAGCAGTACTTC; d_call: TRBD1; j_call: TRBJ2-7; clone_size: .; v_call: TRBV19
cdr3_aa: CASSLEGARGNTIYF; cdr3_nt: TGTGCCAGCAGCTTGGAGGGGGCGCGAGGAAACACCATATATTTT; d_call: TRBD1; j_call: TRBJ1-3; clone_size: .; v_call: TRBV5-4
cdr3_aa: CASSYPQGKREQYF; cdr3_nt: TGTGCCAGCAGTTACCCGCAGGGCAAGCGCGAGCAGTACTTC; d_call: .; j_call: TRBJ2-7; clone_size: .; v_call: TRBV6-2/TRBV6-3
cdr3_aa: CASSPLARSENTEAFF; cdr3_nt: TGTGCCAGCTCACCCCTAGCCAGGTCGGAGAACACTGAAGCTTTCTTT; d_call: .; j_call: TRBJ1-1; clone_size: .; v_call: TRBV18
cdr3_aa: CASSQGTGPINQPQHF; cdr3_nt: TGTGCCAGCAGCCAAGGGACAGGGCCTATCAATCAGCCCCAGCATTTT; d_call: TRBD1; j_call: TRBJ1-5; clone_size: .; v_call: TRBV5-8
cdr3_aa: CASSPRGESYEQYF; cdr3_nt: TGTGCCAGCAGCCCCCGGGGTGAGTCCTACGAGCAGTACTTC; d_call: .; j_call: TRBJ2-7; clone_size: .; v_call: TRBV7-9
cdr3_aa: CASSLGGGGRQPQHF; cdr3_nt: TGTGCCAGCAGTCTCGGTGGGGGGGGACGTCAGCCCCAGCATTTT; d_call: .; j_call: TRBJ1-5; clone_size: .; v_call: TRBV6-2/TRBV6-3
cdr3_aa: CASSVRTGDYGYTF; cdr3_nt: TGTGCCAGCAGCGTCCGGACAGGCGACTATGGCTACACCTTC; d_call: TRBD1; j_call: TRBJ1-2; clone_size: .; v_call: TRBV3-1/TRBV3-2
cdr3_aa: CATRLAGGPINEQYF; cdr3_nt: TGTGCCACCCGACTAGCGGGGGGGCCGATCAACGAGCAGTACTTC; d_call: TRBD2; j_call: TRBJ2-7; clone_size: .; v_call: TRBV5-4